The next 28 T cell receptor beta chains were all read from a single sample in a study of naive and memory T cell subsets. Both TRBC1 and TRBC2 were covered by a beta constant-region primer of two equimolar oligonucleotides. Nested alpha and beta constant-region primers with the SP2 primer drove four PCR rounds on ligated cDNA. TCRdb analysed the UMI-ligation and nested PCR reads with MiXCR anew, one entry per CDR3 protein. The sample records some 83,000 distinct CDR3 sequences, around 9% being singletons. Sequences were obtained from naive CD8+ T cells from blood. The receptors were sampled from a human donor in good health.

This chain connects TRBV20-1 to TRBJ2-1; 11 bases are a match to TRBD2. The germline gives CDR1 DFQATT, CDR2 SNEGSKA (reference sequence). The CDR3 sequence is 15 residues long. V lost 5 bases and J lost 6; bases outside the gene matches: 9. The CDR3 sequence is CSARGLAGGINEQFF. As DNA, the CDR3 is TGCAGTGCTCGGGGGCTAGCGGGAGGTATCAATGAGCAGTTCTTC.

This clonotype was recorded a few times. The CDR3 DNA reads TGTGCCAGCAGCGTGGATTACCGGGACAGGAGCTACAATGAGCAGTTCTTC. Protein: CASSVDYRDRSYNEQFF. The rearrangement links TRBV5-5 to TRBJ2-1, with 8 bases that match TRBD1. In germline, CDR1 is SGHKS, CDR2 YYEKEE (reference sequence). The CDR3 totals 17 residues. With V trimmed by 4 bases and J by 3 bases, 12 bases remained unmatched.

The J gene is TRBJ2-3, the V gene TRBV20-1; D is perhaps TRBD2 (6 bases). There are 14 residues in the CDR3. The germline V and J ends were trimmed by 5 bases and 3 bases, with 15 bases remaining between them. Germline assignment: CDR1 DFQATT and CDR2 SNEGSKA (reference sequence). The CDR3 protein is CSAQSGSGTDTQYF. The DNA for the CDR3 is TGCAGTGCTCAGAGCGGGTCAGGGACAGATACGCAGTATTTT.

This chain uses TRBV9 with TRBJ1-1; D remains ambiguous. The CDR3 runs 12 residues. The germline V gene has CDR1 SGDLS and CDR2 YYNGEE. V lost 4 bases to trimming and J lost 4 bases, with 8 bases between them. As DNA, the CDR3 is TGTGCCAGCAGCTCCAGAGGCACTGAAGCTTTCTTT. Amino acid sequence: CASSSRGTEAFF. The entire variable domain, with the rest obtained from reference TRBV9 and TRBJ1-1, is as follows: DSGVTQTPKHLITATGQRVTLRCSPRSGDLSVYWYQQSLDQGLQFLIQYYNGEERAKGNILERFSAQQFPDLHSELNLSSLELGDSALYFCASSSRGTEAFFGQGTRLTVV.

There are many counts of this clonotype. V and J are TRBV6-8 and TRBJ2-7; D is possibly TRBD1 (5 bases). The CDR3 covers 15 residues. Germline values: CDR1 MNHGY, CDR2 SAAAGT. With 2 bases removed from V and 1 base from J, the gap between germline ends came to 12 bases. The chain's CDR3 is CASSYQGSRSYEQYF. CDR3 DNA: TGTGCCAGCAGTTACCAGGGTTCAAGGTCCTACGAGCAGTACTTC.

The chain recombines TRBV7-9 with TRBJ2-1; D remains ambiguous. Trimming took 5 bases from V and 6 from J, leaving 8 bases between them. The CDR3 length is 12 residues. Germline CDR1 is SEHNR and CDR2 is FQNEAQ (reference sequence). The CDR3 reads CASSIGINEQFF. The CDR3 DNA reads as TGTGCCAGCAGCATAGGCATCAATGAGCAGTTCTTC.

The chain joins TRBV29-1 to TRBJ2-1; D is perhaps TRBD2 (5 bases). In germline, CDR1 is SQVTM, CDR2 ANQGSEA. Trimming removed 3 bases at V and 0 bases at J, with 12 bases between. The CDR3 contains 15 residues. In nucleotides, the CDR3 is TGCAGCGTTGAGAACGGGGAGAGCTCCTACAATGAGCAGTTCTTC. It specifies CSVENGESSYNEQFF.

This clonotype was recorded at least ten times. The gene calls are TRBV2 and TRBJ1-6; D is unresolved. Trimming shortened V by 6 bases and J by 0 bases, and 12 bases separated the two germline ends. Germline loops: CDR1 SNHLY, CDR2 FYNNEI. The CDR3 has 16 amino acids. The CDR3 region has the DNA TGTGCCAGCAGGGCTACTGCGGGCTCCTATAATTCACCCCTCCACTTT. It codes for CASRATAGSYNSPLHF.

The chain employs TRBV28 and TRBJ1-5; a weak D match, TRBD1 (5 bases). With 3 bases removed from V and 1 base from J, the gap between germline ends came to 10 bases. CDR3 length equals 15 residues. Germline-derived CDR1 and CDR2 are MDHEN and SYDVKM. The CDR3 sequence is CASSFRGRSNQPQHF. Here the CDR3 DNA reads TGTGCCAGCAGTTTCCGGGGCAGAAGCAATCAGCCCCAGCATTTT.

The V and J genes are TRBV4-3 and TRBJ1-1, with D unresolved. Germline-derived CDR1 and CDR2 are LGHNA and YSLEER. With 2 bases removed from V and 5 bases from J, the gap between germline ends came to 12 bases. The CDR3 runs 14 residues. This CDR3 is CASSQHLDGTEAFF. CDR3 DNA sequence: TGCGCCAGCAGCCAACATCTCGACGGGACTGAAGCTTTCTTT.

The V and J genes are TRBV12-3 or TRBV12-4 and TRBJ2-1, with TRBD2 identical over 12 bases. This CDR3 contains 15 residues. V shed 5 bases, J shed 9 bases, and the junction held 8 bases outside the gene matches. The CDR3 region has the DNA TGTGCCAGCAGTGGACTAGCGGGACTACTGGGTGAGCAGTTCTTC. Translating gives CASSGLAGLLGEQFF.

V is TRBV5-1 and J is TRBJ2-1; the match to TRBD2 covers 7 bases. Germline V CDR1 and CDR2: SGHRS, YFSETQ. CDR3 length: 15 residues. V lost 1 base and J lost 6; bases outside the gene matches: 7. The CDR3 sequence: CASSLRLAATNEQFF. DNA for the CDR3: TGCGCCAGCAGCTTGCGCCTAGCGGCGACCAATGAGCAGTTCTTC.

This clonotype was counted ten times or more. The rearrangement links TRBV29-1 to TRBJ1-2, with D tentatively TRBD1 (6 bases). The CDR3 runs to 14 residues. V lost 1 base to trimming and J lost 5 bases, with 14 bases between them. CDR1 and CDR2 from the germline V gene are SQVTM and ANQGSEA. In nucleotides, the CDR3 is TGCAGCGTTGAAGTTGGGGGCGTAGGGTATGGCTACACCTTC. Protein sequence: CSVEVGGVGYGYTF.

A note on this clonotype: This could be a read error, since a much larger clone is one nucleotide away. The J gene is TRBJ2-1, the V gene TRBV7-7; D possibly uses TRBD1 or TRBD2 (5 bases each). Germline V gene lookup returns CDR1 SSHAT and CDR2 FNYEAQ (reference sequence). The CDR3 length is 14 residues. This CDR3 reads CASSLRTGAGEHFF. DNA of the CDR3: TGTGCCAGCAGCCTCCGGACTGGGGCGGGTGAGCATTTCTTC. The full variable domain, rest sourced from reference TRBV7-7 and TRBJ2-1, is GAGVSQSPRYKVTKRGQDVTLRCDPISSHATLYWYQQALGQGPEFLTYFNYEAQPDKSGLPSDRFSAERPEGSISTLTIQRTEQRDSAMYRCASSLRTGAGEHFFGPGTRLTVL.

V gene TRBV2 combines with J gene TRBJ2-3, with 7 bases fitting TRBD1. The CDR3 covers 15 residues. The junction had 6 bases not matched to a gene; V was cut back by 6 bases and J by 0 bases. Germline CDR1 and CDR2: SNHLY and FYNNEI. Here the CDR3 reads CASSEGQFSTDTQYF. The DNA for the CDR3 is TGTGCCAGCAGCGAGGGACAGTTTAGCACAGATACGCAGTATTTT.

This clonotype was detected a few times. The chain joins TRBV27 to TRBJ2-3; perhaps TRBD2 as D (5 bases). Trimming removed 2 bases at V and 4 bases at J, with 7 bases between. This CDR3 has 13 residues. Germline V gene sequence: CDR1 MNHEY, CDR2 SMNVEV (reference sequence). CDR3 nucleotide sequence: TGTGCCAGCAGTTTACTAGCCTCAGATACGCAGTATTTT. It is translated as CASSLLASDTQYF.

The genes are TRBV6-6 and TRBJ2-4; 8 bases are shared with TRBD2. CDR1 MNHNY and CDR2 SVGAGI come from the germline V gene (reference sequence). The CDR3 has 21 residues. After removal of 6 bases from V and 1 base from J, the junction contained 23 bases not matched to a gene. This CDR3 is CASSPPNPGGVPPGAKNIQYF. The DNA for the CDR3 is TGTGCCAGCAGCCCGCCCAACCCGGGGGGGGTCCCCCCGGGCGCCAAAAACATTCAGTACTTC.

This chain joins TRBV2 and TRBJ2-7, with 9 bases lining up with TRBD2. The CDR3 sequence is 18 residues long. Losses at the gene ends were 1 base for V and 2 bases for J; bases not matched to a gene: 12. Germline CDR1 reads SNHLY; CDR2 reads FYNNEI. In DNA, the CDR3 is TGTGCCAGCAGTGAAGGCAGGAATGCTCGCGGGAGGGCCTACGAGCAGTACTTC. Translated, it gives CASSEGRNARGRAYEQYF.

As DNA, the CDR3 is TGTGCCAGCAGAATCGACAGGGAGGTAGACTATGGCTACACCTTC. This sequence encodes CASRIDREVDYGYTF. The rearrangement joins TRBV6-6 to TRBJ1-2; 7 positions agree with TRBD1. Germline values: CDR1 MNHNY, CDR2 SVGAGI (reference sequence). V was clipped by 6 bases and J by 3 bases; unmatched bases: 10. The CDR3 loop spans 15 amino acids.

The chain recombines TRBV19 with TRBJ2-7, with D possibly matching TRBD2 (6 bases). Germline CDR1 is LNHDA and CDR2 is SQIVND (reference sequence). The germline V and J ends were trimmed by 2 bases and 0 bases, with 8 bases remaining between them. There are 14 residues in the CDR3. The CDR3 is CASSIFSGSYEQYF. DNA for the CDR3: TGTGCCAGTAGTATATTTAGCGGCTCCTACGAGCAGTACTTC. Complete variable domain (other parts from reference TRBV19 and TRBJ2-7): DGGITQSPKYLFRKEGQNVTLSCEQNLNHDAMYWYRQDPGQGLRLIYYSQIVNDFQKGDIAEGYSVSREKKESFPLTVTSAQKNPTAFYLCASSIFSGSYEQYFGPGTRLTVT.

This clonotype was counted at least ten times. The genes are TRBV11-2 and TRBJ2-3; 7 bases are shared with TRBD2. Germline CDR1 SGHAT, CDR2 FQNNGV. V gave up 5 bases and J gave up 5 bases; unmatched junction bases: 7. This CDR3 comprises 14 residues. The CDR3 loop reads CASSRSGNVDTQYF. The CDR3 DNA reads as TGTGCCAGCAGCCGCAGCGGGAACGTAGATACGCAGTATTTT.

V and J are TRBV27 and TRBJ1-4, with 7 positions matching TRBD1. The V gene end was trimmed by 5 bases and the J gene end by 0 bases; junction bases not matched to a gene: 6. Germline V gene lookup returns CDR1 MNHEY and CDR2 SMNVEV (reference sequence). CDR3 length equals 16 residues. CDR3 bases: TGTGCCAGCAGTACAACAGGGGCTCCAACTAATGAAAAACTGTTTTTT. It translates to CASSTTGAPTNEKLFF.

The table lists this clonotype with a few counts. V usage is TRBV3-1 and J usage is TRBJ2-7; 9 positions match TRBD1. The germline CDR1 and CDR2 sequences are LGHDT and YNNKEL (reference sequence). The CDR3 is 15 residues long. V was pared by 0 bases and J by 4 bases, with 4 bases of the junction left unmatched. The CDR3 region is CASSQEIQGAYEQYF. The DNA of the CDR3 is TGTGCCAGCAGCCAAGAAATACAGGGGGCTTACGAGCAGTACTTC.

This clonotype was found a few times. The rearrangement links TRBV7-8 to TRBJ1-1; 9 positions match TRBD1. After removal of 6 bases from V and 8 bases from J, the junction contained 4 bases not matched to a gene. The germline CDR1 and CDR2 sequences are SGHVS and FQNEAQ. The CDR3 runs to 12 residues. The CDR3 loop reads CASSQTGGEAFF. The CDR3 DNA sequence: TGTGCCAGCAGTCAAACAGGGGGCGAAGCTTTCTTT. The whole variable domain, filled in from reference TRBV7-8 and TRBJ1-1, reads GAGVSQSPRYKVAKRGQDVALRCDPISGHVSLFWYQQALGQGPEFLTYFQNEAQLDKSGLPSDRFFAERPEGSVSTLKIQRTQQEDSAVYLCASSQTGGEAFFGQGTRLTVV.

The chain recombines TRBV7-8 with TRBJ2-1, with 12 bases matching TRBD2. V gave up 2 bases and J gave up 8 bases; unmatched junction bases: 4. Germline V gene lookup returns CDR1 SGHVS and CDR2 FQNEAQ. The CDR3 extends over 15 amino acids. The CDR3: CASSLMTSGSDEQFF. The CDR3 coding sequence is TGTGCCAGCAGCTTAATGACTAGCGGGAGCGATGAGCAGTTCTTC.

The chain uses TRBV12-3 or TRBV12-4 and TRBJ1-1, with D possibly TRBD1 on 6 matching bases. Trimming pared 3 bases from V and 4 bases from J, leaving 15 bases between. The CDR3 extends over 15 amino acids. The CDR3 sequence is CASSFFSGGGTEAFF. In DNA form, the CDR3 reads TGTGCCAGCAGTTTCTTTTCGGGGGGCGGCACTGAAGCTTTCTTT.

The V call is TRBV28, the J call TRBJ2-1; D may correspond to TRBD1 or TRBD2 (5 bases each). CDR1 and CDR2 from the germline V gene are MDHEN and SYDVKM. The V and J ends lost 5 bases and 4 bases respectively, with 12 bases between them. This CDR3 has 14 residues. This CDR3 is CASSPRDVYNEQFF. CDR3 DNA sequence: TGTGCCAGCAGTCCAAGGGACGTTTACAATGAGCAGTTCTTC.

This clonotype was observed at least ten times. CDR3 residues: CASSSSSGRPYEQYF. Here the CDR3 DNA reads TGTGCCAGCAGTTCCTCTAGCGGGAGGCCATACGAGCAGTACTTC. This chain connects TRBV12-3 or TRBV12-4 to TRBJ2-7, with TRBD2 identical over 11 bases. The V segment lost 4 bases and the J segment 4 bases; nucleotides outside the gene matches: 6. This CDR3 has 15 amino acids.